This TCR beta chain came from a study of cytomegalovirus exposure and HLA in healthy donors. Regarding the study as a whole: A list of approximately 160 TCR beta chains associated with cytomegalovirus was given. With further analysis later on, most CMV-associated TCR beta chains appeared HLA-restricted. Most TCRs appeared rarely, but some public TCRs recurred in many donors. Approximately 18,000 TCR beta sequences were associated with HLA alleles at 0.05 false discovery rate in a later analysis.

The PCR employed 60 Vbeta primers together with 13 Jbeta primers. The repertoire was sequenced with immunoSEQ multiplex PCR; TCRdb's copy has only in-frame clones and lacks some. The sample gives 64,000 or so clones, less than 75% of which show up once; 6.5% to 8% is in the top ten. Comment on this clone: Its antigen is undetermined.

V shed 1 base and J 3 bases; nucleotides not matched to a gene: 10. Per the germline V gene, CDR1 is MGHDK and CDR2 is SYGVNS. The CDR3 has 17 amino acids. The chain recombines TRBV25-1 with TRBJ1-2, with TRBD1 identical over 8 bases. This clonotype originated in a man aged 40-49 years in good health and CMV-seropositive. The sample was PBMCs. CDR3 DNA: TGTGCCAGCAGTGAATTGGGGACCGCAGGGGGCTACTATGGCTACACCTTC. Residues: CASSELGTAGGYYGYTF.